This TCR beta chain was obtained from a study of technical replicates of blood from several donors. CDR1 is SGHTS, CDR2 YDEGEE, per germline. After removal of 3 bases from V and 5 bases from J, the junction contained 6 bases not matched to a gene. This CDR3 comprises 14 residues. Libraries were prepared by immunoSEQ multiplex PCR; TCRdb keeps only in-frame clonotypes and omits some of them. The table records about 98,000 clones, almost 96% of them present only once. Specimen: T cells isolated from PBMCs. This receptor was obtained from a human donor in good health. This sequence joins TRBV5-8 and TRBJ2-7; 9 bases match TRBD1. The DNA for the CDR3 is TGTGCCAGCAGCTGGAACCGGGACAGGGACGAGCAGTACTTC. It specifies CASSWNRDRDEQYF.